The entry below gives a single T cell receptor beta chain sequence along with its context. Its specificity is not known. The data were obtained in a study of graft-versus-host responses after intestinal transplantation. Study background: Each patient got anti-thymocyte globulin induction, then tacrolimus and steroids for around 3 years. Findings and caveats of the study: High graft-versus-host to host-versus-graft clonal ratios were seen in allografts of patients with graft-donor T cell macrochimerism.

Sequencing used immunoSEQ multiplex PCR; TCRdb keeps in-frame clones, though not all of them. Of around 88,000 clones listed, about 91% are singletons. Germline values: CDR1 SGHAT, CDR2 FQNNGV. This CDR3 contains 14 residues. V lost 1 base and J lost 2, with 8 bases in between. This specimen was unstimulated CD8+ T cells sorted from spleen or lymph node cells, taken before transplant. This receptor was obtained from a human donor who was the organ donor for an intestinal transplant. The chain employs TRBV11-2 and TRBJ1-2; perhaps TRBD1 as D (5 bases). This CDR3 is CASSLVGGNYGYTF. The CDR3 nucleotides read TGTGCCAGCAGCTTAGTCGGGGGGAACTATGGCTACACCTTC.